This T cell receptor beta chain was captured by sequencing in a study of T cell repertoires in cytomegalovirus infection. The overall study: HLA-C-restricted CMV epitopes, recently identified, and well-studied HLA-B-restricted ones were used by the study. Public TCR beta signatures provided an indication of both CMV infection and a matching HLA type. Findings of the study overall: Carriage of CMV together with the relevant HLA was identifiable through cumulative public TCR beta family frequency. Dominating the ex vivo response were TCR beta clonotypes that were CMV-specific and HLA-C-restricted.

This clonotype was detected a few times. Antigen unknown. TCRdb analysed the reads with MiXCR anew, one entry per CDR3 protein. The sample comprises 230,000 or so distinct CDR3 sequences, 30% to 45% of which are singletons, and 55% to 60% rests with the top ten. V gave up 1 base and J gave up 0 bases; unmatched junction bases: 4. The CDR3 spans 16 residues. Germline lookup yields CDR1 DFQATT and CDR2 SNEGSKA (reference sequence). V and J are TRBV20-1 and TRBJ2-2; 8 bases are a match to TRBD2. The TCR originated in a human donor in good health (CMV status not recorded). Some clones in this sample may be carry-over from other donors' samples. Source: CD8+ T cells from cultured PBMCs, taken from culture after CMV antigen stimulation. CDR3 residues: CSARGEGLANTGELFF. CDR3 sequence (DNA): TGCAGTGCTAGAGGAGAGGGACTAGCGAACACCGGGGAGCTGTTTTTT.